This T cell receptor (beta chain) was identified in a study of CD8 T cells in Susac syndrome. This clonotype was recorded only once. The germline CDR1 and CDR2 sequences are SNHLY and FYNNEI. This CDR3 has 15 amino acids. The V end lost 6 bases, the J end lost 5 bases, and 19 bases lay between the germline ends. Random hexamers were used to reverse transcribe the RNA input (roughly 0.5 to 1 ug). MiXCR, applied by TCRdb to the immunoSEQ multiplex PCR reads, yields one record per CDR3 protein. Here the sample spans around 100,000 distinct CDR3 sequences, nearly 97% being singletons. This chain joins TRBV2 and TRBJ2-5; D may be TRBD2 (5 bases). The clonotype originates from a human donor with Susac syndrome. Material for sequencing was CD8+ T cells from PBMCs. The CDR3 sequence: CASRNKAASAETQYF. The CDR3, as DNA: TGTGCCAGCAGAAACAAAGCGGCATCCGCGGAGACCCAGTACTTC.